A single sample is the source of the 29 T cell receptor beta chains below, sequenced in a study of shared clonotypes between healthy human individuals. Produced via immunoSEQ multiplex PCR; TCRdb's table is partial and in-frame only. The sample lists 2 million to 2.5 million clones; around 93% were seen once. What was sequenced was naive CD4+ T cells from PBMCs. Subset: CD45RA+ positively selected. The receptors stem from a man between 18 and 29 years old in good health. Some clones in this sample may be carry-over from other donors' samples.

V gene TRBV7-7 combines with J gene TRBJ2-2; 8 positions agree with TRBD2. This CDR3 contains 16 residues. V lost 5 bases, J lost 5 bases, and 10 bases stayed unmatched. CDR1 is SSHAT, CDR2 FNYEAQ, per germline (reference sequence). DNA for the CDR3: TGTGCCAGCAGCCCGCGGGGAGCGGGAGTTACCGGGGAGCTGTTTTTT. Its protein product is CASSPRGAGVTGELFF.

For the CDR3, the DNA is TGTGCCAGCAGCTTCTTAGGGCGCGAATCCTACGAGCAGTACTTC. Translating gives CASSFLGRESYEQYF. The chain carries TRBV5-6 and TRBJ2-7; D is unclear. Germline CDR1 reads SGHDT; CDR2 reads YYEEEE. CDR3 length: 15 residues. The germline V and J ends were trimmed by 2 bases and 1 base, with 13 bases remaining between them.

The V gene is TRBV28, the J gene TRBJ1-1; 9 nucleotides match TRBD1. The CDR3 consists of 13 residues. Germline V gene lookup returns CDR1 MDHEN and CDR2 SYDVKM. Trimming cost V 5 bases and J 12 bases; bases outside gene matches: 10. CDR3 DNA: TGTGCCAGCAGTCCCGCCGGGACAGGGCATACTTTCTTT. It yields the protein CASSPAGTGHTFF.

The V and J genes are TRBV4-1 and TRBJ1-4; no clear D. This CDR3 has 18 amino acids. V lost 0 bases, J lost 1 base, and 15 bases lay in between. Germline V gene lookup returns CDR1 MGHRA and CDR2 YSYEKL. The CDR3 sequence is CASSQENRWVGTNEKLFF. The CDR3 bases are TGCGCCAGCAGCCAAGAGAATCGGTGGGTCGGAACTAATGAAAAACTGTTTTTT.

For the CDR3, the DNA is TGTGCCAGCAGCTCCGGTGGGTGGGCGAACGAGCAGTACTTC. It translates to CASSSGGWANEQYF. The rearrangement links TRBV11-2 to TRBJ2-7; D uncertain. V shed 4 bases and J shed 5 bases, with 15 bases lying between them. This CDR3 has 14 amino acids. The germline gives CDR1 SGHAT, CDR2 FQNNGV.

In this sample, this clone turned up a few times. This chain joins TRBV2 and TRBJ1-5; no firm D call. V dropped 5 bases and J dropped 10 bases, with 12 bases sitting between them. From germline, CDR1 is SNHLY and CDR2 FYNNEI. The CDR3 totals 12 residues. CDR3 region: CASSTDGQPQHF. As DNA, the CDR3 is TGTGCCAGCAGTACGGACGGTCAACCCCAGCATTTT. Based on the CDR3 plus reference TRBV2 and TRBJ1-5, the full variable domain is EPEVTQTPSHQVTQMGQEVILRCVPISNHLYFYWYRQILGQKVEFLVSFYNNEISEKSEIFDDQFSVERPDGSNFTLKIRSTKLEDSAMYFCASSTDGQPQHFGDGTRLSIL.

This clone appeared a single time. The V call is TRBV5-5, the J call TRBJ2-3, with D possibly called TRBD1 or TRBD2 (5 bases each). Germline V gene data show CDR1 as SGHKS and CDR2 as YYEKEE (reference sequence). V was cut by 4 bases and J by 3 bases, with 21 bases left in between. This CDR3 contains 17 residues. The CDR3 sequence is CASSPLPVGEITDTQYF. CDR3 DNA sequence: TGTGCCAGCAGCCCTTTACCCGTGGGGGAGATAACAGATACGCAGTATTTT.

This sequence joins TRBV19 and TRBJ1-1, with 10 positions matching TRBD1. This CDR3 is 13 amino acids long. Germline V gene data show CDR1 as LNHDA and CDR2 as SQIVND (reference sequence). V was clipped by 4 bases and J by 4 bases; unmatched bases: 0. The CDR3 region has the DNA TGTGCCAGTAGTAGGGACAGGGGCACTGAAGCTTTCTTT. This gives the protein CASSRDRGTEAFF.

The rearrangement joins TRBV28 to TRBJ1-5; the D is unclear. The V gene lost 6 bases and the J gene lost 7 bases, with 10 bases spanning the gap. Germline CDR1 MDHEN, CDR2 SYDVKM. CDR3 length: 12 residues. CDR3 protein: CASRGNLQPQHF. CDR3 in DNA: TGTGCCAGCAGGGGCAACTTGCAGCCCCAGCATTTT.

The V gene is TRBV30, the J gene TRBJ2-7, with unresolved D. Germline assignment: CDR1 GTSNPN and CDR2 SVGIG (reference sequence). V shed 5 bases and J shed 5 bases, with 13 bases lying between them. The CDR3 sequence is 12 residues long. Written as DNA, the CDR3 is TGTGCCTGGGGTATTAGCTGGGACGAGCAGTACTTC. It encodes CAWGISWDEQYF.

This clone was seen only once. The gene calls are TRBV7-9 and TRBJ2-5; D gene uncertain. V lost 8 bases and J lost 4, with 14 bases in between. CDR3 length: 13 amino acids. Germline-derived CDR1 and CDR2 are SEHNR and FQNEAQ (reference sequence). As DNA, the CDR3 is TGTGCCAGCTCCAATTTGAATCGAGAGACCCAGTACTTC. It encodes CASSNLNRETQYF.

The chain employs TRBV27 and TRBJ1-1, with D unclear. With 1 base removed from V and 2 bases from J, the gap between germline ends came to 11 bases. This CDR3 region has 15 residues. Germline V gives CDR1 MNHEY, CDR2 SMNVEV (reference sequence). The CDR3 DNA follows: TGTGCCAGCAGTTTATTTTCGGGCCTCAACACTGAAGCTTTCTTT. The encoded protein is CASSLFSGLNTEAFF.

The rearrangement joins TRBV2 to TRBJ2-1, with TRBD2 matching over 7 bases. The CDR3 contains 15 residues. The J segment lost 3 bases and the V segment lost 6 bases, leaving 8 bases of the junction unmatched. Germline V gene sequence: CDR1 SNHLY, CDR2 FYNNEI. CDR3 sequence: CASSVGLADYNEQFF. Written as DNA, the CDR3 is TGTGCCAGCAGCGTGGGGCTAGCGGACTACAATGAGCAGTTCTTC.

V usage is TRBV18 and J usage is TRBJ2-3, with 7 nucleotides matching TRBD1. V trimming: 0 bases; J trimming: 7 bases; junction bases outside the gene matches: 7. The CDR3 is made up of 15 amino acids. Germline lookup yields CDR1 KGHSH and CDR2 LQKENI. This chain's CDR3 is CASSPPGQTLNTQYF. CDR3 sequence (DNA): TGTGCCAGCTCACCACCGGGACAGACTTTGAATACGCAGTATTTT.

The rearrangement joins TRBV6-6 to TRBJ1-3; no firm D call. V lost 2 bases and J 0 bases, leaving 8 bases between the germline ends. Germline V gene data show CDR1 as MNHNY and CDR2 as SVGAGI (reference sequence). The CDR3 is 15 residues long. The CDR3 DNA reads TGTGCCAGCAGTTACGACGTCAGCTCTGGAAACACCATATATTTT. Translating it yields CASSYDVSSGNTIYF.

J is TRBJ2-1 and V is TRBV5-1; 7 bases are shared with TRBD2. This CDR3 is built from 15 residues. Trimming cost V 3 bases and J 5 bases; bases outside gene matches: 8. The germline CDR1 and CDR2 sequences are SGHRS and YFSETQ. The CDR3 sequence is CASSSTGTNDNEQFF. In DNA form, the CDR3 reads TGCGCCAGCAGCTCGACCGGGACTAACGACAATGAGCAGTTCTTC.

Note on this clone: The junction does not match germline at one end; this may be a read error. The chain links TRBV28 to TRBJ2-2; tentative D call: TRBD1 (6 bases). Looked up from germline, CDR1 is MDHEN and CDR2 is SYDVKM. The CDR3 runs to 20 residues. The DNA of the CDR3 is TGTGCCAGCAGTCTATGGACAGCGAGGACCGCTTTCGCGAACACCGGGGAGCTGTTTTTT. It translates to CASSLWTARTAFANTGELFF.

This chain links TRBV28 with TRBJ2-4; D perhaps matches TRBD2 (5 bases). The germline CDR1 and CDR2 sequences are MDHEN and SYDVKM. The V end was cut by 4 bases, the J end by 7 bases, with 17 bases between. The CDR3 has 15 amino acids. The CDR3 DNA sequence: TGTGCCAGCAGTTATTACCTAGCCACCCGGAACATTCAGTACTTC. This gives the protein CASSYYLATRNIQYF.

The chain has TRBV6-6 and TRBJ1-5; the D gene is possibly TRBD1 (5 bases). The germline V gene encodes CDR1 MNHNY and CDR2 SVGAGI (reference sequence). V gave up 0 bases and J gave up 6 bases, with 9 bases separating them. The CDR3 covers 14 residues. In nucleotides, the CDR3 is TGTGCCAGCAGTTACTCCAGGGACCGTCAGCCCCAGCATTTT. Translated: CASSYSRDRQPQHF.

Comments on this clone: At the DNA level, this CDR3 is encoded by other sequences in the same sample as well. The chain combines TRBV10-3 with TRBJ2-1; D call uncertain. In germline, CDR1 is ENHRY, CDR2 SYGVKD. This CDR3 has 11 residues. Trimming left V 2 bases short and J 7 bases short, with 3 bases between. Here the CDR3 DNA reads TGTGCCATCAGTGAGGGAAATGAGCAGTTCTTC. Translation: CAISEGNEQFF.

DNA of the CDR3: TGTGCCAGCAGCCAACGGGACAGGGGTCCAGGGTACACCGGGGAGCTGTTTTTT. Protein sequence: CASSQRDRGPGYTGELFF. The J gene is TRBJ2-2, the V gene TRBV4-2, with 10 bases matching TRBD1. CDR3 length: 18 residues. J lost 3 bases, V lost 2 bases, and 9 bases had no gene match. Germline CDR1 reads LGHNA; CDR2 reads YNFKEQ.

CDR3 DNA: TGCGCCAGCAGCTTGGCGGCTAGAGCCGGGGAGCTGTTTTTT. This sequence encodes CASSLAARAGELFF. This sequence joins TRBV5-1 and TRBJ2-2; D gene uncertain. CDR1 and CDR2 (germline): SGHRS, YFSETQ. The CDR3 contains 14 residues. The V end was cut by 0 bases, the J end by 6 bases, with 9 bases between.

The V and J genes are TRBV4-2 and TRBJ2-1; D unresolved. Deletions cut 0 bases from V and 0 bases from J, with 6 bases between. This CDR3 region has 15 residues. Germline V lookup: CDR1 LGHNA, CDR2 YNFKEQ. The CDR3 nucleotides are TGTGCCAGCAGCCAAGAGGATAGCTCCTACAATGAGCAGTTCTTC. Its translation is CASSQEDSSYNEQFF.

The chain combines TRBV5-1 with TRBJ2-5, with D tentatively TRBD2 (6 bases). Trimming shortened V by 7 bases and J by 4 bases, and 11 bases separated the two germline ends. CDR3 length: 12 residues. The germline gives CDR1 SGHRS, CDR2 YFSETQ. The CDR3 DNA reads TGCGCCAGCGGAGGGAGAGGAGAGACCCAGTACTTC. Amino acid sequence: CASGGRGETQYF.

This chain links TRBV5-6 with TRBJ1-1; 9 bases fit TRBD1. J lost 6 bases, V lost 5 bases, and 11 bases had no gene match. The length of the CDR3 is 15 residues. In germline, CDR1 is SGHDT, CDR2 YYEEEE. For the CDR3, the DNA is TGTGCCAGCAGTAGGGCACAGGGGGCCGGGGCTGAAGCTTTCTTT. Encoded protein: CASSRAQGAGAEAFF.

The chain has TRBV27 and TRBJ2-7, with 11 bases that match TRBD2. CDR1 MNHEY and CDR2 SMNVEV come from the germline V gene (reference sequence). After removal of 6 bases from V and 4 bases from J, the junction contained 5 bases not matched to a gene. This CDR3 contains 14 residues. The CDR3 protein is CASSPTSGTYEQYF. CDR3 DNA: TGTGCCAGCAGCCCGACTAGCGGGACATACGAGCAGTACTTC.

The chain uses TRBV6-1 and TRBJ2-1; D might be TRBD2 (6 bases). V gave up 2 bases and J gave up 6 bases, with 11 bases separating them. The germline gives CDR1 MNHNS, CDR2 SASEGT. CDR3 length: 14 residues. CDR3 bases: TGTGCCAGCAGTGAAAACCGTAGCGGCAATGAGCAGTTCTTC. It yields the protein CASSENRSGNEQFF.

On this clone: Other DNA sequences in the sample encode the same CDR3. This chain connects TRBV5-1 to TRBJ2-7; D uncertain. Germline V lookup: CDR1 SGHRS, CDR2 YFSETQ. The CDR3 covers 12 residues. The ends were cut back, 3 bases at V and 0 bases at J, with 4 bases in the middle. DNA for the CDR3: TGCGCCAGCAGCTCATTCTCCTACGAGCAGTACTTC. Residues: CASSSFSYEQYF.

The chain is built from TRBV10-3 and TRBJ1-4; a possible D gene is TRBD1 (6 bases). This CDR3 is built from 15 residues. The V and J ends lost 4 bases and 1 base respectively, with 10 bases between them. Germline loops: CDR1 ENHRY, CDR2 SYGVKD. In DNA, the CDR3 is TGTGCCATCAGTGCGAGGGGGGGAACTAATGAAAAACTGTTTTTT. It is translated as CAISARGGTNEKLFF.